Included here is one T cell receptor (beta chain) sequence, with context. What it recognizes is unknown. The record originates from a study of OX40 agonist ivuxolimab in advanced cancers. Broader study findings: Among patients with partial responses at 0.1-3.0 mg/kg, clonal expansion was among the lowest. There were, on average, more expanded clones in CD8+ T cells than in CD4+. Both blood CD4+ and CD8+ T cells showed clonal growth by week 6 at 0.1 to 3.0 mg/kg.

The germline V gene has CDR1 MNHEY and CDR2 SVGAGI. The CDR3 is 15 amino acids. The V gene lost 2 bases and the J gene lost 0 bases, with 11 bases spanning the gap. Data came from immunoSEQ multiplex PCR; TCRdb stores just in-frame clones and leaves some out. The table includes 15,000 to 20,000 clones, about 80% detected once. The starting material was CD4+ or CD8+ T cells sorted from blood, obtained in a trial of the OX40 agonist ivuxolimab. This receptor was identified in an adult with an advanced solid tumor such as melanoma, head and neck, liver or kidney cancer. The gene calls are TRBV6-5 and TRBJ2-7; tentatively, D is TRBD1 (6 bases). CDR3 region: CASSYLRQASYEQYF. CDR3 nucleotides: TGTGCCAGCAGTTACCTGAGACAGGCCTCCTACGAGCAGTACTTC.